This TCR beta chain was observed in a study of blood T cell repertoires in COVID-19. Study context: COVID-19 samples, acute and convalescent, were from the United States, Italy and Spain. PBMCs, B-cell-depleted T cells, or T cells were the source of the cDNA or gDNA that made up the material.

The CDR3 consists of 15 residues. Per germline, CDR1 SGHNT and CDR2 YYREEE (reference sequence). About this clone itself: The germline gene is not matched at one end of the junction; a read error may be the cause.

Residents of 24 US areas, aged about 18 to 89 years, made up the participants. What the recovered Cohort 3 donors had was two negative PCRs, clearance, or symptom resolution. Sequenced by immunoSEQ multiplex PCR; TCRdb stores in-frame clones only, minus some. The sample contains 300,000 to 400,000 clones, roughly nine tenths of which appear only once. Material for sequencing was PBMCs or T cells enriched from blood (not recorded which). The TCR comes from a man aged 55-75 years who had recovered from COVID-19. This sequence joins TRBV5-4 and TRBJ2-5, with 8 bases matching TRBD1. The CDR3 loop is CASSLAGQAKETLYF. For the CDR3, the DNA is TGTGCCAGCAGCTTGGCGGGACAGGCAAAAGAGACCCTGTACTTC. Full variable domain (outside the CDR3, taken from reference TRBV5-4 and TRBJ2-5): ETGVTQSPTHLIKTRGQQVTLRCSSQSGHNTVSWYQQALGQGPQFIFQYYREEENGRGNFPPRFSGLQFPNYSSELNVNALELDDSALYLCASSLAGQAKETLYFGPGTRLLVL.